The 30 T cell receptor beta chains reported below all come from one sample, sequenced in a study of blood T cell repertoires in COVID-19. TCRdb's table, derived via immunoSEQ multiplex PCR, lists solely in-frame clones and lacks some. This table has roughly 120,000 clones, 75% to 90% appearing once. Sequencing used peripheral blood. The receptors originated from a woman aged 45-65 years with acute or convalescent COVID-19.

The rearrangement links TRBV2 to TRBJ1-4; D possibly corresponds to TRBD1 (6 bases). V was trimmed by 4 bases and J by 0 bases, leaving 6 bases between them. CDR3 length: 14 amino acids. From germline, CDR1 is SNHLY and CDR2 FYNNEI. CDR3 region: CASSGTATNEKLFF. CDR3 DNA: TGTGCCAGCAGTGGGACAGCAACTAATGAAAAACTGTTTTTT.

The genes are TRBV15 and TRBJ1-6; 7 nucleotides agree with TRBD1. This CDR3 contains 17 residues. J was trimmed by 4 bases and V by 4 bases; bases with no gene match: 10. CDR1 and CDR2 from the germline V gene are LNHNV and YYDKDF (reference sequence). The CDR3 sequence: CATSTIEGARYNSPLHF. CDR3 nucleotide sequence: TGTGCCACCAGCACTATAGAGGGGGCGCGGTATAATTCACCCCTCCACTTT.

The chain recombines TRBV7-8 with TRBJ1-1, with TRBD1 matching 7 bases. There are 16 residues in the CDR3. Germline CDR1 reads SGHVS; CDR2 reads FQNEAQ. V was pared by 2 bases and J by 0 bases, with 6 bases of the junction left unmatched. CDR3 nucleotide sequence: TGTGCCAGCAGCTTACGGGACAGAGAGGTGAACACTGAAGCTTTCTTT. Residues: CASSLRDREVNTEAFF.

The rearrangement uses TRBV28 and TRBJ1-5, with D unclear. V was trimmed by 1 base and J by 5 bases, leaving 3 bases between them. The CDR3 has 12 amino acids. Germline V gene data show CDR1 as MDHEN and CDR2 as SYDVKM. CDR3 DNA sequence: TGTGCCAGCAGTTTATTAGATCAGCCCCAGCATTTT. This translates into CASSLLDQPQHF.

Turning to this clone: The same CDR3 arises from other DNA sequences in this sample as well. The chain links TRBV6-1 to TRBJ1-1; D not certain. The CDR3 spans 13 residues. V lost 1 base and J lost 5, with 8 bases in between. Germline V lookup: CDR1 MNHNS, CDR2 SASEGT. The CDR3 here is CASSEEGGTEAFF. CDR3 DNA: TGTGCCAGCAGTGAAGAAGGCGGAACTGAAGCTTTCTTT.

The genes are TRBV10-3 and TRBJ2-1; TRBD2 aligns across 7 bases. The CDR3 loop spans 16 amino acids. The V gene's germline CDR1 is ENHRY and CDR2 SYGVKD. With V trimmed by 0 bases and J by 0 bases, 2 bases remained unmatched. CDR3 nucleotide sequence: TGTGCCATCAGTGAGTCGGGGGGGAGCTCCTACAATGAGCAGTTCTTC. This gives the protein CAISESGGSSYNEQFF.

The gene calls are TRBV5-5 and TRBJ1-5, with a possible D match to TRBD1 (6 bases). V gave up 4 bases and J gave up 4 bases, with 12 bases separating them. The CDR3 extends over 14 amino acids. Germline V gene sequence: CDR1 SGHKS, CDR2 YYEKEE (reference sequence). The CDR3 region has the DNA TGTGCCAGCAGCCGGACAGTTACTAATCAGCCCCAGCATTTT. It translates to CASSRTVTNQPQHF.

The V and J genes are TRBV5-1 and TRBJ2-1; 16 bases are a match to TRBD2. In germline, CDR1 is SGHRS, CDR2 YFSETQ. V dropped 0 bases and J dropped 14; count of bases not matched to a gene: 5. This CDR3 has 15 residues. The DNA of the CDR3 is TGCGCCAGCAGCTTGGGCCGGGGGACTAGCGGGAGGGAGTTCTTC. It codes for CASSLGRGTSGREFF.

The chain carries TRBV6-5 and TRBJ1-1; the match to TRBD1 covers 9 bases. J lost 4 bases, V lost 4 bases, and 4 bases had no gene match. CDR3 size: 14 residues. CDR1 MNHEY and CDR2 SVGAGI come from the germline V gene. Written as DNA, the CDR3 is TGTGCCAGCAGTTTACAGGGGGCTGGCACTGAAGCTTTCTTT. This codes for CASSLQGAGTEAFF.

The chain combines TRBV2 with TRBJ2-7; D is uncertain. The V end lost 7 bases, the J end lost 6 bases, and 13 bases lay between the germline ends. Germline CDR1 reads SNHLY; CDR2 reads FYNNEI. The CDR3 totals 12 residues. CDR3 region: CASIPAPGEQYF. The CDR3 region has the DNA TGTGCCAGCATTCCCGCCCCCGGCGAGCAGTACTTC.

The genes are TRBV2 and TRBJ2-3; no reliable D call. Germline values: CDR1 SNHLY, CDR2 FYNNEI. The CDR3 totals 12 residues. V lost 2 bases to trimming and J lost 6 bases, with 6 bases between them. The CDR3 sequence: CASSESSDTQYF. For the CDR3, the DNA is TGTGCCAGCAGTGAATCGTCGGATACGCAGTATTTT.

CDR3 DNA: TGTGCCAGCAGCTTAGGCAGGCACACTGAAGCTTTCTTT. Its translation: CASSLGRHTEAFF. The chain recombines TRBV7-8 with TRBJ1-1; D not certain. This CDR3 comprises 13 residues. The V gene lost 1 base and the J gene lost 3 bases, with 6 bases spanning the gap. Germline V gives CDR1 SGHVS, CDR2 FQNEAQ.

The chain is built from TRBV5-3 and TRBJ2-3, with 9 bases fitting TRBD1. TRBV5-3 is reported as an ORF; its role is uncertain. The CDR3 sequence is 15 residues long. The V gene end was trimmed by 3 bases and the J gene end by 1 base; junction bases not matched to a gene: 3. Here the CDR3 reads CARSCRQGGTDTQYF. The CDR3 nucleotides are TGTGCCAGAAGCTGTAGACAGGGGGGCACAGATACGCAGTATTTT.

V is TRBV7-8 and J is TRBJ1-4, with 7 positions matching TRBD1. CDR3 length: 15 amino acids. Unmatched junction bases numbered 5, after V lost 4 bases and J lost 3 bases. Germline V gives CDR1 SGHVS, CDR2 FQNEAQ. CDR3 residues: CASSSKGAANEKLFF. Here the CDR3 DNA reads TGTGCCAGCAGCTCAAAGGGGGCAGCTAATGAAAAACTGTTTTTT.

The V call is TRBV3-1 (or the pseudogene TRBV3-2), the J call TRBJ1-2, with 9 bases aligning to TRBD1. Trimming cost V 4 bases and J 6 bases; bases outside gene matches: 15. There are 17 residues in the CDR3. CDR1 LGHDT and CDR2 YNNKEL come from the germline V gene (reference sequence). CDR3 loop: CASSPIQGANIIDGYTF. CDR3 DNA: TGTGCCAGCAGCCCGATACAGGGGGCGAACATAATAGATGGCTACACCTTC.

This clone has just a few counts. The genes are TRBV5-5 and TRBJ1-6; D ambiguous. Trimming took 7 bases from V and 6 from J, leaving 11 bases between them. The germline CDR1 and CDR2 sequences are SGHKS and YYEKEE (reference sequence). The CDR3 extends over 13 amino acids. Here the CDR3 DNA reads TGTGCCAGCGCCCGGGAAAGTAATTCACCCCTCCACTTT. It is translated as CASARESNSPLHF.

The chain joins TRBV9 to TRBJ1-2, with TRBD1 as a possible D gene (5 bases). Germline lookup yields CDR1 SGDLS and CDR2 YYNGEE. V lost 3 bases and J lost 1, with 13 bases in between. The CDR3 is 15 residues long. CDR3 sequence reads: CASSADSTVNYGYTF. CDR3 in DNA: TGTGCCAGCAGCGCAGACTCGACAGTTAACTATGGCTACACCTTC.

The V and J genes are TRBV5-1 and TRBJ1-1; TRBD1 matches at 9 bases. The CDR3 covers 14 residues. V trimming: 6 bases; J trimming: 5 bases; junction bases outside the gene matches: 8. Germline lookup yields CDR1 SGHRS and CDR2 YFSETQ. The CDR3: CASKEQGAQTEAFF. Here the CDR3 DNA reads TGCGCCAGCAAGGAACAGGGGGCTCAGACTGAAGCTTTCTTT.

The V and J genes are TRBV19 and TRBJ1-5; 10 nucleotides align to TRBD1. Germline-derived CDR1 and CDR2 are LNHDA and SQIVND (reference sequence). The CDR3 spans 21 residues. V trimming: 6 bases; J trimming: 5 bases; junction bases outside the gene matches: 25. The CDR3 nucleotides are TGTGCCAGTAGCCCAAAACCATACGGGACAGGGGTCTCGGGGAGTTATCAGCCCCAGCATTTT. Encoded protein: CASSPKPYGTGVSGSYQPQHF. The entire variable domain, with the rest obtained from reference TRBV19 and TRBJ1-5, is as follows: DGGITQSPKYLFRKEGQNVTLSCEQNLNHDAMYWYRQDPGQGLRLIYYSQIVNDFQKGDIAEGYSVSREKKESFPLTVTSAQKNPTAFYLCASSPKPYGTGVSGSYQPQHFGDGTRLSIL.

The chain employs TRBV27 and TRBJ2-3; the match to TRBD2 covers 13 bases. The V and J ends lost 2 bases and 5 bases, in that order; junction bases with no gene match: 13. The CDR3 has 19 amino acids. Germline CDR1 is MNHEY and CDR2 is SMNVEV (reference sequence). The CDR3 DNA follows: TGTGCCAGCAGTTTAAAAGCCCCCCAACTAGCGGGGGGGAAAGATACGCAGTATTTT. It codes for CASSLKAPQLAGGKDTQYF.

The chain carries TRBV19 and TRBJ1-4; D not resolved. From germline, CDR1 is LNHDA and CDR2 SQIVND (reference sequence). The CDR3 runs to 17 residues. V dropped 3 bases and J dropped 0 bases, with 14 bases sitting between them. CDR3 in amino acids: CASSIERDGPTNEKLFF. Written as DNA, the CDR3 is TGTGCCAGTAGTATTGAGCGCGACGGCCCAACTAATGAAAAACTGTTTTTT.

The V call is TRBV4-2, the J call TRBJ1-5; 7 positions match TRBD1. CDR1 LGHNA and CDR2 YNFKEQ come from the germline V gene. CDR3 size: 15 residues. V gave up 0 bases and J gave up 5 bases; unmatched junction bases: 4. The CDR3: CASSQDERGHQPQHF. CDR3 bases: TGTGCCAGCAGCCAAGATGAGAGGGGGCATCAGCCCCAGCATTTT.

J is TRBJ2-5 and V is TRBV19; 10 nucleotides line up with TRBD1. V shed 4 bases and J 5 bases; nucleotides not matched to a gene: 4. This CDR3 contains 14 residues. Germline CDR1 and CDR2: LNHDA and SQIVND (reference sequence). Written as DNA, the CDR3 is TGTGCCAGTAGTACGACAGGGGGCCGGGAGACCCAGTACTTC. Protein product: CASSTTGGRETQYF. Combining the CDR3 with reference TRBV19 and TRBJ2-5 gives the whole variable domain DGGITQSPKYLFRKEGQNVTLSCEQNLNHDAMYWYRQDPGQGLRLIYYSQIVNDFQKGDIAEGYSVSREKKESFPLTVTSAQKNPTAFYLCASSTTGGRETQYFGPGTRLLVL.

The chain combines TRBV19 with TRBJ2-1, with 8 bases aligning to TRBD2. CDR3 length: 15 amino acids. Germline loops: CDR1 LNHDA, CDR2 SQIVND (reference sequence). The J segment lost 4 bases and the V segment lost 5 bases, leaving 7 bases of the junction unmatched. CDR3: CASSREGGSYNEQFF. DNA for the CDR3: TGTGCCAGTAGTCGGGAGGGGGGTTCGTACAATGAGCAGTTCTTC.

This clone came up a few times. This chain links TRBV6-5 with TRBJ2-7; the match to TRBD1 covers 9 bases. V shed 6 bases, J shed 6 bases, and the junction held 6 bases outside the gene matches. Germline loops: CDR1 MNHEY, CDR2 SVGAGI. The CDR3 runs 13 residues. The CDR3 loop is CASRRTGGREQYF. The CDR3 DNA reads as TGTGCCAGCAGAAGAACAGGGGGCCGCGAGCAGTACTTC.

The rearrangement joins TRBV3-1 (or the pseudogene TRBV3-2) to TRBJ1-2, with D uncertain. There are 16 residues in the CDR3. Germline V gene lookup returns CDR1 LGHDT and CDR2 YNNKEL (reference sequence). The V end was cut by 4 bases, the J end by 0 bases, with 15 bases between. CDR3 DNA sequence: TGTGCCAGCAGCCTCCATGGCGGGGTGACTAACTATGGCTACACCTTC. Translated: CASSLHGGVTNYGYTF.

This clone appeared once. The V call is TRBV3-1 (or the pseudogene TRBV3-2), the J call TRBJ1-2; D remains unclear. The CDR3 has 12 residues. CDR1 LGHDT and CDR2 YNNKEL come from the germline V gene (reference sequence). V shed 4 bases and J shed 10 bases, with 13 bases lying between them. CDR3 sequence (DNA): TGTGCCAGCAGCCCCCGCGAATCTCACTACACCTTC. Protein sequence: CASSPRESHYTF.

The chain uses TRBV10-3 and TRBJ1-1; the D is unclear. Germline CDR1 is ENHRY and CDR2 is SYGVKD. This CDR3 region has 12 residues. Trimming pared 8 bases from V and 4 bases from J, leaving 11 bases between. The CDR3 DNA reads TGTGCCATCTCTGCGGCGGGCACTGAAGCTTTCTTT. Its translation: CAISAAGTEAFF.

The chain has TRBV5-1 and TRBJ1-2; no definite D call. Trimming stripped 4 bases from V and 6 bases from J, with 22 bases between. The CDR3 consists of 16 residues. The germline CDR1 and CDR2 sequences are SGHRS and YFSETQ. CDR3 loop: CASSPEGFSWGDGYTF. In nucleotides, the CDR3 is TGCGCCAGCAGCCCTGAGGGCTTTTCGTGGGGAGATGGCTACACCTTC.

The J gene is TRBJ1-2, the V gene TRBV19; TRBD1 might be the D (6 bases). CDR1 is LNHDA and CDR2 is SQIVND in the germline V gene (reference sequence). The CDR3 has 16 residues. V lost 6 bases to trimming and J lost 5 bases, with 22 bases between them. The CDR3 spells CASRDVTGITGYGYTF. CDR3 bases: TGTGCCAGTAGAGACGTTACAGGGATAACAGGGTATGGCTACACCTTC. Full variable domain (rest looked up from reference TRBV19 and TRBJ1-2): DGGITQSPKYLFRKEGQNVTLSCEQNLNHDAMYWYRQDPGQGLRLIYYSQIVNDFQKGDIAEGYSVSREKKESFPLTVTSAQKNPTAFYLCASRDVTGITGYGYTFGSGTRLTVV.